A selection of T cell receptor beta chains follows, all from one sample in a study of memory CD4+ T cells and cytomegalovirus serostatus. Here immunoSEQ multiplex PCR was the method, and the copy in TCRdb shows in-frame clones only, minus some. The data contain under 55,000 clones, more than 70% of them singletons. Sequencing input: memory CD4+ T cells from blood. The receptors come from an adult in good health and CMV-seropositive. Each CDR3 is given with its conserved first and last residue. The D gene is left open where the match is weak. Clone size is stated in some rows and not others, as once, few, many or a class when expanded.

d_call	v_call	clone_size	j_call	cdr3_aa	cdr3_nt
TRBD1	TRBV5-4	few	TRBJ1-3	CASSSWTGDSGNTIYF	TGTGCCAGCAGCTCTTGGACAGGCGACTCTGGAAACACCATATATTTT
.	TRBV19	.	TRBJ1-2	CASSIKVFNYGYTF	TGTGCCAGTAGTATTAAGGTTTTTAACTATGGCTACACCTTC
.	TRBV18	.	TRBJ1-5	CASHPTGNSNQPQHF	TGTGCCAGCCATCCTACAGGGAATAGCAATCAGCCCCAGCATTTT
.	TRBV6-1	.	TRBJ2-3	CASSQGEGVNTQYF	TGTGCCAGCAGCCAAGGGGAGGGGGTAAATACGCAGTATTTT
TRBD1	TRBV2	few	TRBJ1-2	CASSEGTGGGFYGYTF	TGTGCCAGCAGTGAGGGGACAGGGGGCGGCTTCTATGGCTACACCTTC
.	TRBV11-2	.	TRBJ2-7	CASSLLKGRRFVYEQYF	TGTGCCAGCAGCTTACTCAAAGGGAGGCGTTTCGTCTACGAGCAGTACTTC
TRBD1	TRBV19	.	TRBJ2-7	CASSWIPGQGREEQYF	TGTGCCAGTAGTTGGATTCCGGGACAGGGAAGGGAAGAGCAGTACTTC
.	TRBV27	.	TRBJ1-5	CASSLSPGDQPQHF	TGTGCCAGCAGTTTATCACCAGGGGATCAGCCCCAGCATTTT
.	TRBV30	few	TRBJ1-1	CAWGGNTEAFF	TGTGCCTGGGGCGGGAACACTGAAGCTTTCTTT
.	TRBV5-6	.	TRBJ2-3	CASSRTMGGLATDTQYF	TGTGCCAGCAGCCGGACTATGGGGGGCCTAGCAACAGATACGCAGTATTTT
.	TRBV9	.	TRBJ1-1	CASSVGVGTVNTEAFF	TGTGCCAGCAGCGTAGGAGTTGGGACGGTGAACACTGAAGCTTTCTTT
.	TRBV6-1	once	TRBJ2-1	CASTTTPRNEQFF	TGTGCCAGCACTACGACCCCCCGCAATGAGCAGTTCTTC
.	TRBV19	once	TRBJ1-3	CASSGRDGNTIYF	TGTGCCAGTAGTGGAAGAGACGGAAACACCATATATTTT
.	TRBV27	.	TRBJ1-2	CASTPKGGLRFDGYTF	TGTGCCAGCACTCCTAAGGGGGGGCTCCGTTTCGATGGCTACACCTTC
TRBD1	TRBV18	.	TRBJ2-5	CASSPFPDRVGETQYF	TGTGCCAGCTCACCATTCCCGGACAGGGTCGGAGAGACCCAGTACTTC
.	TRBV5-1	.	TRBJ2-2	CASSTSRGRTGELFF	TGCGCCAGCAGCACCAGCAGGGGACGCACCGGGGAGCTGTTTTTT
.	TRBV28	.	TRBJ1-5	CASSYPGAVKDQPQHF	TGTGCCAGCAGTTATCCGGGGGCAGTTAAGGATCAGCCCCAGCATTTT
TRBD1	TRBV4-3	.	TRBJ1-4	CASSQDGRGGRNEKLFF	TGCGCCAGCAGCCAAGATGGCAGGGGGGGTCGGAATGAAAAACTGTTTTTT
.	TRBV7-8	.	TRBJ2-7	CASSSLRSSHEQYF	TGTGCCAGCAGCTCACTTAGGTCTTCGCACGAGCAGTACTTC
TRBD2	TRBV11-2	.	TRBJ2-5	CASSLASGREETQYF	TGTGCCAGCAGCTTAGCGAGCGGGAGGGAAGAGACCCAGTACTTC
TRBD2	TRBV5-6	once	TRBJ2-1	CASSSGLAGMNEQFF	TGTGCCAGCAGCTCGGGACTAGCGGGAATGAATGAGCAGTTCTTC
.	TRBV5-5	.	TRBJ1-2	CASSLENVGYTF	TGTGCCAGCAGCTTGGAAAACGTTGGCTACACCTTC
.	TRBV6-1	once	TRBJ1-5	CASSEVSSNQPQHF	TGTGCCAGCAGTGAAGTCAGTAGCAATCAGCCCCAGCATTTT
.	TRBV6-1	few	TRBJ1-3	CASRGSTAGGNTIYF	TGTGCCAGCCGCGGGTCGACGGCGGGTGGAAACACCATATATTTT
.	TRBV7-9	few	TRBJ2-4	CASSFLGTVAYF	TGTGCCAGCAGCTTTTTGGGCACAGTCGCCTACTTC
.	TRBV12-5	few	TRBJ2-7	CASGLKTSYEQYF	TGTGCTAGTGGTTTGAAGACGTCCTACGAGCAGTACTTC
TRBD1	TRBV7-9	.	TRBJ2-7	CASSFTGQKLYEQYF	TGTGCCAGCAGCTTCACGGGACAGAAGTTATACGAGCAGTACTTC
TRBD1	TRBV5-5	.	TRBJ1-1	CASSPYQGARGKAEAFF	TGTGCCAGCAGCCCGTATCAGGGGGCGAGGGGAAAGGCTGAAGCTTTCTTT
.	TRBV15	.	TRBJ1-2	CATSRDSLAYGYTF	TGTGCCACCAGCAGAGATTCTTTAGCGTATGGCTACACCTTC
.	TRBV6-1	once	TRBJ2-7	CASSDMDSRRYF	TGTGCCAGCAGTGATATGGACAGCAGGAGGTACTTC
.	TRBV10-1	medium-sized	TRBJ1-1	CASSESVGDEAFF	TGCGCCAGCAGTGAGTCTGTAGGAGATGAAGCTTTCTTT
.	TRBV9	.	TRBJ1-1	CASSVGGQLMNTEAFF	TGTGCCAGCAGCGTAGGCGGACAGCTTATGAACACTGAAGCTTTCTTT
.	TRBV29-1	.	TRBJ1-2	CSAGREFFGGDGYTF	TGCAGCGCTGGCAGGGAATTTTTTGGGGGGGATGGCTACACCTTC
.	TRBV6-5	.	TRBJ2-7	CASSREQGGNEQYF	TGTGCCAGCAGTCGAGAACAGGGGGGGAACGAGCAGTACTTC
.	TRBV4-2	.	TRBJ1-2	CASSPSTWGNRRNYGYTF	TGTGCCAGCAGCCCCTCGACCTGGGGAAACAGGAGAAACTATGGCTACACCTTC
.	TRBV5-4	.	TRBJ1-2	CASSPGHRTNYGYTF	TGTGCCAGCAGTCCGGGACACCGGACTAACTATGGCTACACCTTC
TRBD1	TRBV2	once	TRBJ1-2	CAGAGTGWSGYTF	TGTGCCGGAGCGGGGACAGGGTGGTCTGGCTACACCTTC
TRBD1	TRBV28	medium-sized	TRBJ2-3	CASSPGQGYTQYF	TGTGCCAGCAGCCCTGGACAGGGTTATACGCAGTATTTT
.	TRBV5-6	.	TRBJ1-6	CASSFRTFNSPLHF	TGTGCCAGCAGCTTCCGGACCTTTAATTCACCCCTCCACTTT
.	TRBV4-2	.	TRBJ2-5	CASSQEGLSQETQYF	TGTGCCAGCAGCCAAGAGGGGCTATCCCAAGAGACCCAGTACTTC
.	TRBV29-1	.	TRBJ2-7	CSVGPTGPYEQYF	TGCAGCGTTGGGCCGACAGGCCCCTACGAGCAGTACTTC
.	TRBV28	.	TRBJ1-2	CASTSGYGYTF	TGTGCCAGCACAAGTGGCTATGGCTACACCTTC
.	TRBV6-1	once	TRBJ1-5	CASILDSNQPQHF	TGTGCCAGCATCCTGGACAGCAATCAGCCCCAGCATTTT
TRBD1	TRBV7-2	.	TRBJ1-2	CASSPRQGAYGYTF	TGTGCCAGCAGCCCCAGGCAGGGGGCCTATGGCTACACCTTC
TRBD1	TRBV7-7	.	TRBJ1-1	CASSRLEGASAEAFF	TGTGCCAGCAGCAGATTAGAGGGGGCATCCGCTGAAGCTTTCTTT
.	TRBV19	.	TRBJ1-1	CASSIGTPNTEAFF	TGTGCCAGTAGTATCGGGACTCCAAACACTGAAGCTTTCTTT
TRBD1	TRBV19	once	TRBJ2-3	CASRDRGDTDTQYF	TGTGCCAGTAGGGACAGGGGAGACACAGATACGCAGTATTTT
TRBD2	TRBV10-3	.	TRBJ2-5	CAISATSGRARYQETQYF	TGTGCCATCAGTGCAACTAGCGGGAGGGCCCGGTACCAAGAGACCCAGTACTTC
.	TRBV20-1	few	TRBJ1-1	CSVGENTEAFF	TGCAGCGTCGGGGAGAACACTGAAGCTTTCTTT
.	TRBV7-9	few	TRBJ1-1	CASSLRSAGGTEAFF	TGTGCCAGCAGCCTACGGTCGGCTGGGGGCACTGAAGCTTTCTTT